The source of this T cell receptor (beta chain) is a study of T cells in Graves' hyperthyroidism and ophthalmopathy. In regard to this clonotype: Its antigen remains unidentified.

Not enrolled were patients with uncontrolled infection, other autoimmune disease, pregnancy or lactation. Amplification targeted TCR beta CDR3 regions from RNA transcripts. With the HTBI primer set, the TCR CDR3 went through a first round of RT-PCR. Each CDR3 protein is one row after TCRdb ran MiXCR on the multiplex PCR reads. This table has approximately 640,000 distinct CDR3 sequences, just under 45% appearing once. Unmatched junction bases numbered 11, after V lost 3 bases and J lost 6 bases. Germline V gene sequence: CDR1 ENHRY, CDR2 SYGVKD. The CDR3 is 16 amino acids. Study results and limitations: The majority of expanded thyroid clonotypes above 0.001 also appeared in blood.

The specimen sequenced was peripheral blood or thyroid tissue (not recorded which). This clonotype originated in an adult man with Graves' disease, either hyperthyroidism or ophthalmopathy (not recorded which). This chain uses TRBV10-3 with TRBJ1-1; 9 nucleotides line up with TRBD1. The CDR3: CAISDRTGEGSAEAFF. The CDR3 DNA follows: TGTGCCATCAGTGACCGGACAGGGGAGGGATCGGCTGAAGCTTTCTTT.